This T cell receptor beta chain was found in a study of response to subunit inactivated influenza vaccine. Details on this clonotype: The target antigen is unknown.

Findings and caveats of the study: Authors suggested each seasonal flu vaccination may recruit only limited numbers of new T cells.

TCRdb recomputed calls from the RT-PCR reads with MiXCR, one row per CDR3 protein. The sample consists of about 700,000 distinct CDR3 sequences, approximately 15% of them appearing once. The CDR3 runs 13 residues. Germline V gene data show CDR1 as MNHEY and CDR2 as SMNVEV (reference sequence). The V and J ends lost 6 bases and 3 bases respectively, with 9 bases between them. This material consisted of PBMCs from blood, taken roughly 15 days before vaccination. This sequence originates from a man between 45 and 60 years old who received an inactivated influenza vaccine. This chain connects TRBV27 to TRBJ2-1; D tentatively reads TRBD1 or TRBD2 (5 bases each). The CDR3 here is CASSRDHYNEQFF. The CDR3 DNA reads TGTGCCAGCAGCCGGGACCACTACAATGAGCAGTTCTTC.